The 29 T cell receptor beta chains given below trace back to one sample, sequenced in a study of cytomegalovirus exposure and HLA in healthy donors. This PCR relied on a set of 60 Vbeta primers and 13 Jbeta primers. Produced via immunoSEQ multiplex PCR; TCRdb's table is partial and in-frame only. The sample records around 200,000 clones, around 80% being singletons. Sequencing was carried out using PBMCs. These receptors all come from a woman between 45 and 65 years old in good health and CMV-seronegative.

The rearrangement uses TRBV29-1 and TRBJ1-3; 12 bases line up with TRBD1. The CDR3 loop spans 15 amino acids. Germline loops: CDR1 SQVTM, CDR2 ANQGSEA. The trim removed 4 bases at V and 3 bases at J, leaving 4 bases unmatched. The CDR3 is CSVVGTGGLGNTIYF. CDR3 sequence (DNA): TGCAGCGTTGTCGGGACAGGGGGCCTTGGAAACACCATATATTTT. The variable domain in full, completed from reference TRBV29-1 and TRBJ1-3, reads SAVISQKPSRDICQRGTSLTIQCQVDSQVTMMFWYRQQPGQSLTLIATANQGSEATYESGFVIDKFPISRPNLTFSTLTVSNMSPEDSSIYLCSVVGTGGLGNTIYFGEGSWLTVV.

This clone has a handful of counts. The chain combines TRBV7-2 with TRBJ1-1; D perhaps matches TRBD1 (5 bases). Trimming removed 2 bases from V and 3 bases from J, with 10 bases in between. Germline V gene lookup returns CDR1 SGHTA and CDR2 FQGNSA. The CDR3 totals 14 residues. CDR3 residues: CASSLRQGYTEAFF. CDR3 bases: TGTGCCAGCAGCTTAAGGCAGGGCTACACTGAAGCTTTCTTT.

The rearrangement joins TRBV7-7 to TRBJ2-2; perhaps TRBD2 as D (6 bases). CDR1 and CDR2 (germline): SSHAT, FNYEAQ (reference sequence). The CDR3 is 17 residues long. Trimming took 5 bases from V and 5 from J, leaving 21 bases between them. CDR3 region: CASSASSVLGGTGELFF. In DNA form, the CDR3 reads TGTGCCAGCAGCGCGAGTTCGGTTTTGGGGGGAACCGGGGAGCTGTTTTTT.

This sequence joins TRBV21-1 and TRBJ1-5. TRBV21-1 is flagged as a pseudogene. CDR3 length: 17 amino acids. CDR3 protein: CASSKIKSITGNQPQHF. CDR3 sequence (DNA): TGTGCCAGCAGCAAAATTAAGTCAATCACGGGCAATCAGCCCCAGCATTTT.

This rearrangement joins TRBV2 to TRBJ1-5; a weak D match, TRBD1 (6 bases). Per the germline V gene, CDR1 is SNHLY and CDR2 is FYNNEI. V lost 6 bases to trimming and J lost 2 bases, with 14 bases between them. CDR3 length equals 15 residues. CDR3 in DNA: TGTGCCAGCAGGGAGGTTGCAGGGGGCAATCAGCCCCAGCATTTT. This translates into CASREVAGGNQPQHF.

The rearrangement uses TRBV6-5 and TRBJ1-3; unclear D gene. This CDR3 has 15 residues. Germline V gives CDR1 MNHEY, CDR2 SVGAGI. Trimming shortened V by 4 bases and J by 0 bases, and 10 bases separated the two germline ends. The DNA of the CDR3 is TGTGCCAGCAGTTTACAGCCCTTCTCTGGAAACACCATATATTTT. Protein sequence: CASSLQPFSGNTIYF.

The chain links TRBV28 to TRBJ2-7, with unresolved D. V was clipped by 5 bases and J by 2 bases, with 10 bases between them. Per the germline V gene, CDR1 is MDHEN and CDR2 is SYDVKM. This CDR3 has 13 amino acids. CDR3 amino acids: CASSPYPPYEQYF. The CDR3 coding sequence is TGTGCCAGCAGTCCCTACCCCCCCTACGAGCAGTACTTC.

The chain combines TRBV7-9 with TRBJ1-1, with D unresolved. CDR3 length: 15 amino acids. The germline V gene encodes CDR1 SEHNR and CDR2 FQNEAQ (reference sequence). The V gene lost 9 bases and the J gene lost 0 bases, with 17 bases spanning the gap. The CDR3 here is CARRSGSPVNTEAFF. The CDR3 region has the DNA TGTGCCAGAAGGTCAGGATCGCCCGTGAACACTGAAGCTTTCTTT.

This clone came up a few times. The rearrangement joins TRBV30 to TRBJ1-6, with TRBD1 as a possible D gene (6 bases). The length of the CDR3 is 15 residues. Germline values: CDR1 GTSNPN, CDR2 SVGIG (reference sequence). V lost 5 bases and J 0 bases, leaving 11 bases between the germline ends. This chain's CDR3 is CAWCGQSSYNSPLHF. CDR3 nucleotides: TGTGCCTGGTGTGGACAGAGCTCCTATAATTCACCCCTCCACTTT. The whole variable domain, remainder taken from reference TRBV30 and TRBJ1-6, is SQTIHQWPATLVQPVGSPLSLECTVEGTSNPNLYWYRQAAGRGLQLLFYSVGIGQISSEVPQNLSASRPQDRQFILSSKKLLLSDSGFYLCAWCGQSSYNSPLHFGNGTRLTVT.

The V and J genes are TRBV19 and TRBJ2-7, with D possibly matching TRBD1 (5 bases). The CDR3 length is 17 residues. Deletions cut 5 bases from V and 4 bases from J, with 24 bases between. Germline V gene lookup returns CDR1 LNHDA and CDR2 SQIVND (reference sequence). The CDR3 is CASSADLGLGRKYEQYF. CDR3 coding DNA: TGTGCCAGTAGTGCCGACTTGGGTCTGGGGCGGAAGTACGAGCAGTACTTC.

V is TRBV5-4 and J is TRBJ1-2; the match to TRBD1 covers 11 bases. Germline V lookup: CDR1 SGHNT, CDR2 YYREEE (reference sequence). V was pared by 6 bases and J by 5 bases, with 9 bases of the junction left unmatched. This CDR3 region has 15 residues. CDR3 loop: CASKPGTGGFYGYTF. The CDR3 bases are TGTGCCAGCAAACCCGGGACAGGGGGATTTTATGGCTACACCTTC.

The chain is built from TRBV7-9 and TRBJ1-5; D is undetermined. The germline gives CDR1 SEHNR, CDR2 FQNEAQ (reference sequence). V lost 5 bases, J lost 0 bases, and 14 bases lay in between. The CDR3 contains 16 residues. The CDR3 protein is CASSPDRLVSNQPQHF. The CDR3 DNA sequence: TGTGCCAGCAGCCCCGATCGACTCGTTAGCAATCAGCCCCAGCATTTT.

This chain links TRBV19 with TRBJ2-4; perhaps TRBD2 as D (6 bases). Deletions cut 3 bases from V and 0 bases from J, with 9 bases between. The CDR3 contains 15 residues. CDR1 LNHDA and CDR2 SQIVND come from the germline V gene (reference sequence). CDR3 nucleotides: TGTGCCAGTAGTATGCCGGGAGAAGCCAAAAACATTCAGTACTTC. Its translation: CASSMPGEAKNIQYF.

The chain has TRBV29-1 and TRBJ1-4, with D hard to call. Germline V gene lookup returns CDR1 SQVTM and CDR2 ANQGSEA. V shed 5 bases and J shed 7 bases, with 8 bases lying between them. The CDR3 loop spans 11 amino acids. As DNA, the CDR3 is TGCAGCGTTCCTGAGGGTGAAAAACTGTTTTTT. Protein: CSVPEGEKLFF.

This chain joins TRBV7-8 and TRBJ1-2; D perhaps matches TRBD1 (6 bases). Germline V lookup: CDR1 SGHVS, CDR2 FQNEAQ. There are 14 residues in the CDR3. Trimming took off 5 bases at V and 1 base at J, with 11 bases between the two ends. The CDR3 DNA is TGTGCCAGCAGCCGAGGACAGATTAACTATGGCTACACCTTC. Its translation is CASSRGQINYGYTF.

The chain carries TRBV6-5 and TRBJ1-1, with TRBD1 matching 8 bases. The CDR3 has 15 residues. Looked up from germline, CDR1 is MNHEY and CDR2 is SVGAGI. Trimming at V came to 5 bases and at J to 4 bases, leaving 9 bases not matched to a gene. The chain's CDR3 is CASSLGSTGGTEAFF. The CDR3 DNA reads as TGTGCCAGCAGTCTCGGCTCAACAGGGGGCACTGAAGCTTTCTTT.

This chain uses TRBV5-1 with TRBJ2-3; possible D gene TRBD2, 5 bases. From germline, CDR1 is SGHRS and CDR2 YFSETQ. V gave up 4 bases and J gave up 0 bases, with 12 bases separating them. The CDR3 has 15 residues. CDR3 protein: CASSLDFTSTDTQYF. The CDR3 DNA reads as TGCGCCAGCAGCCTGGACTTTACTAGCACAGATACGCAGTATTTT.

V gene TRBV9 combines with J gene TRBJ2-5; 11 positions match TRBD1. Losses at the gene ends were 3 bases for V and 5 bases for J; bases not matched to a gene: 3. CDR3 length: 14 amino acids. Germline V CDR1 and CDR2: SGDLS, YYNGEE. CDR3 loop: CASSGGTGGETQYF. CDR3 nucleotide sequence: TGTGCCAGCAGCGGGGGGACAGGGGGGGAGACCCAGTACTTC. The whole variable domain, remainder taken from reference TRBV9 and TRBJ2-5, is DSGVTQTPKHLITATGQRVTLRCSPRSGDLSVYWYQQSLDQGLQFLIQYYNGEERAKGNILERFSAQQFPDLHSELNLSSLELGDSALYFCASSGGTGGETQYFGPGTRLLVL.

This chain joins TRBV5-1 and TRBJ2-6, with D possibly TRBD1 on 5 matching bases. Trimming removed 0 bases from V and 4 bases from J, with 5 bases in between. CDR3 length: 14 residues. Germline V gives CDR1 SGHRS, CDR2 YFSETQ. The CDR3 reads CASSLGQGANVLTF. The CDR3 DNA sequence: TGCGCCAGCAGCTTGGGACAGGGGGCCAACGTCCTGACTTTC. Full variable domain (outside the CDR3, taken from reference TRBV5-1 and TRBJ2-6): KAGVTQTPRYLIKTRGQQVTLSCSPISGHRSVSWYQQTPGQGLQFLFEYFSETQRNKGNFPGRFSGRQFSNSRSEMNVSTLELGDSALYLCASSLGQGANVLTFGAGSRLTVL.

This clone was seen only a few times. The V gene is TRBV6-5, the J gene TRBJ2-5; a possible D gene is TRBD2 (5 bases). The J call is in doubt because the DNA end fits TRBJ2-7 better. The CDR3 is 16 amino acids. Germline V gives CDR1 MNHEY, CDR2 SVGAGI. The CDR3 nucleotides read TGTGCCAGCAGTTACTCGCGGACGGGAAGCTCCTACGAGCAGTACTTC. It is translated as CASSYSRTGSSYEQYF.

The table lists this clone with a few counts. The chain combines TRBV9 with TRBJ2-1; 7 bases map to TRBD2. CDR3 size: 13 residues. With 4 bases clipped from V and 6 bases from J, the junction kept 4 bases outside the gene matches. CDR1 is SGDLS and CDR2 is YYNGEE in the germline V gene. The CDR3 DNA reads TGTGCCAGCAGCCCAAGCGGGGTCAATGAGCAGTTCTTC. Translation gives CASSPSGVNEQFF.

V gene TRBV5-1 combines with J gene TRBJ2-1, with D perhaps matching TRBD1 (5 bases). The V gene lost 1 base and the J gene lost 10 bases, with 9 bases spanning the gap. Germline V gene data show CDR1 as SGHRS and CDR2 as YFSETQ. The CDR3 is 12 residues long. CDR3 DNA: TGCGCCAGCAGCTTGATTAGGGGAGAGCAGTTCTTC. This sequence encodes CASSLIRGEQFF.

The V and J genes are TRBV5-4 and TRBJ2-1; the D gene is possibly TRBD2 (6 bases). With 4 bases removed from V and 2 bases from J, the gap between germline ends came to 16 bases. CDR3 length: 16 amino acids. Germline loops: CDR1 SGHNT, CDR2 YYREEE (reference sequence). Written as DNA, the CDR3 is TGTGCCAGCAGCCCGCGGGACGGTGCCGCCTACAATGAGCAGTTCTTC. Its translation: CASSPRDGAAYNEQFF. Looking up the rest from reference TRBV5-4 and TRBJ2-1 gives the full variable domain: ETGVTQSPTHLIKTRGQQVTLRCSSQSGHNTVSWYQQALGQGPQFIFQYYREEENGRGNFPPRFSGLQFPNYSSELNVNALELDDSALYLCASSPRDGAAYNEQFFGPGTRLTVL.

V and J are TRBV28 and TRBJ1-6; 9 nucleotides agree with TRBD1. Looked up from germline, CDR1 is MDHEN and CDR2 is SYDVKM. The CDR3 sequence is 15 residues long. With V trimmed by 6 bases and J by 5 bases, 5 bases remained unmatched. The CDR3 loop reads CASSDRTGDNSPLHF. The DNA for the CDR3 is TGTGCCAGCAGCGACCGGACAGGGGATAATTCACCCCTCCACTTT.

The chain joins TRBV7-8 to TRBJ2-5, with TRBD2 identical over 13 bases. Germline V lookup: CDR1 SGHVS, CDR2 FQNEAQ. This CDR3 has 16 amino acids. The V gene end was trimmed by 2 bases and the J gene end by 6 bases; junction bases not matched to a gene: 6. The CDR3 region is CASSLTRTSGRKTQYF. DNA of the CDR3: TGTGCCAGCAGCTTAACGAGGACTAGCGGGAGAAAGACCCAGTACTTC.

V and J are TRBV4-2 and TRBJ2-1, with 8 bases aligning to TRBD2. The CDR3 sequence is 16 residues long. Unmatched junction bases numbered 4, after V lost 0 bases and J lost 3 bases. CDR1 LGHNA and CDR2 YNFKEQ come from the germline V gene. CDR3 residues: CASSQDEAGVYNEQFF. DNA for the CDR3: TGTGCCAGCAGCCAAGATGAAGCGGGAGTCTACAATGAGCAGTTCTTC.

The chain recombines TRBV7-3 with TRBJ2-5; possibly TRBD2 for D (6 bases). The CDR3 runs to 14 residues. The germline CDR1 and CDR2 sequences are SGHTA and FQGTGA. Trimming pared 2 bases from V and 5 bases from J, leaving 12 bases between. The CDR3 region has the DNA TGTGCCAGCAGCTTATTGGGGGGAATGGAGACCCAGTACTTC. This gives the protein CASSLLGGMETQYF.

The V and J genes are TRBV19 and TRBJ1-5, with TRBD1 as a possible D gene (6 bases). Trimming stripped 5 bases from V and 3 bases from J, with 14 bases between. This CDR3 is built from 15 residues. Germline V gives CDR1 LNHDA, CDR2 SQIVND (reference sequence). The DNA of the CDR3 is TGTGCCAGTAGTCAACAGGGATCGGACAATCAGCCCCAGCATTTT. Its protein is CASSQQGSDNQPQHF.

The rearrangement links TRBV10-3 to TRBJ1-5; D not resolved. CDR3 length: 13 amino acids. Germline V gene sequence: CDR1 ENHRY, CDR2 SYGVKD. With 9 bases removed from V and 7 bases from J, the gap between germline ends came to 16 bases. Here the CDR3 reads CAIGSGEGQPQHF. CDR3 coding DNA: TGTGCCATAGGGTCCGGGGAAGGGCAGCCCCAGCATTTT.